A single sample gave rise to the 26 T cell receptor beta chains below, sequenced in a study of T-cell reconstitution after alpha-beta-depleted transplantation in children. The TCRbeta library incorporated unique molecular identifiers. From the PCR reads, TCRdb called clonotypes with MiXCR, one entry per CDR3 protein. This sample yields around 370,000 distinct CDR3 sequences, of which 15% to 20% are seen a single time; about 41% belongs to the top ten. This specimen consisted of PBMCs, mostly from graft donor cells, obtained 360 days after TCRalphabeta/CD19-depleted stem cell transplant. The receptors stem from a male patient between 2 and 10 years old who had a stem cell transplant for acute lymphoblastic leukemia, so the T cells may come from the graft donor.

This chain uses TRBV30 with TRBJ1-1; no definite D call. V was shortened by 3 bases and J by 11 bases, with 16 bases between the two germline ends. The CDR3 has 12 residues. Germline V CDR1 and CDR2: GTSNPN, SVGIG (reference sequence). CDR3 loop: CAWRREISGAFF. Here the CDR3 DNA reads TGTGCCTGGAGAAGGGAGATTAGCGGCGCTTTCTTT.

The chain employs TRBV12-3 or TRBV12-4 and TRBJ2-1; 7 bases are a match to TRBD2. Losses at the gene ends were 5 bases for V and 8 bases for J; bases not matched to a gene: 9. There are 14 residues in the CDR3. The CDR3 nucleotides are TGTGCCAGCAGTCGTTTGGGAGGGCGTCATGAGCAGTTCTTC. Protein sequence: CASSRLGGRHEQFF.

V usage is TRBV5-6 and J usage is TRBJ2-5, with D perhaps TRBD2 (5 bases). CDR1 is SGHDT, CDR2 YYEEEE, per germline. Between the trimmed V and J ends, which lost 1 base and 0 bases, there was a span of 13 bases. The CDR3 length is 16 residues. The CDR3 loop is CASSLTPGSYQETQYF. The CDR3 region has the DNA TGTGCCAGCAGCTTGACCCCTGGGAGTTACCAAGAGACCCAGTACTTC.

The chain has TRBV4-3 and TRBJ2-1; TRBD2 aligns across 7 bases. The CDR3 runs to 18 residues. Germline assignment: CDR1 LGHNA and CDR2 YSLEER. The V segment lost 1 base and the J segment 1 base; nucleotides outside the gene matches: 10. As DNA, the CDR3 is TGCGCCAGCAGCCAAGGAGTCGCATGGCGGGAGTCCTACAATGAGCAGTTCTTC. Protein product: CASSQGVAWRESYNEQFF.

Many counts were recorded for this clonotype. The V and J genes are TRBV4-1 and TRBJ1-1, with 8 bases matching TRBD1. The trim removed 2 bases at V and 9 bases at J, leaving 8 bases unmatched. CDR3 length: 14 amino acids. Per the germline V gene, CDR1 is MGHRA and CDR2 is YSYEKL. The CDR3 sequence: CASSQIPGQDQAFF. The CDR3 region has the DNA TGCGCCAGCAGCCAAATCCCGGGACAGGATCAAGCTTTCTTT.

The V and J genes are TRBV29-1 and TRBJ2-5; 7 positions match TRBD2. The CDR3 is 16 residues long. Germline CDR1 SQVTM, CDR2 ANQGSEA. J lost 4 bases, V lost 5 bases, and 16 bases had no gene match. DNA of the CDR3: TGCAGCGTTCTTGGGTGGACTAGTGAGATTGGAGAGACCCAGTACTTC. Translation: CSVLGWTSEIGETQYF. The complete variable domain, with remaining parts taken from reference TRBV29-1 and TRBJ2-5, reads SAVISQKPSRDICQRGTSLTIQCQVDSQVTMMFWYRQQPGQSLTLIATANQGSEATYESGFVIDKFPISRPNLTFSTLTVSNMSPEDSSIYLCSVLGWTSEIGETQYFGPGTRLLVL.

This clonotype appeared a few times. The J gene is TRBJ2-3, the V gene TRBV12-3 or TRBV12-4; D perhaps matches TRBD1 (5 bases). The V gene lost 5 bases and the J gene lost 0 bases, with 12 bases spanning the gap. The CDR3 is made up of 15 amino acids. CDR3 amino acids: CASSLTDSSTDTQYF. CDR3 nucleotides: TGTGCCAGCAGTCTTACAGACAGTAGCACAGATACGCAGTATTTT.

This clonotype was seen at least ten times. The rearrangement joins TRBV4-2 to TRBJ2-1, with D possibly matching TRBD2 (6 bases). Germline V gene lookup returns CDR1 LGHNA and CDR2 YNFKEQ. The germline V and J ends were trimmed by 1 base and 2 bases, with 6 bases remaining between them. The CDR3 contains 14 residues. The chain's CDR3 is CASSQGGTYNEQFF. The CDR3 DNA sequence: TGTGCCAGCAGCCAAGGCGGGACCTACAATGAGCAGTTCTTC.

CDR3 region: CSVRNRQLNEKLFF. In nucleotides, the CDR3 is TGCAGCGTCCGTAACCGGCAACTTAATGAAAAACTGTTTTTT. The chain carries TRBV29-1 and TRBJ1-4; D remains ambiguous. The CDR3 runs 14 residues. Germline CDR1 SQVTM, CDR2 ANQGSEA. V shed 6 bases and J shed 4 bases, with 15 bases lying between them. The whole variable domain, filled in from reference TRBV29-1 and TRBJ1-4, reads SAVISQKPSRDICQRGTSLTIQCQVDSQVTMMFWYRQQPGQSLTLIATANQGSEATYESGFVIDKFPISRPNLTFSTLTVSNMSPEDSSIYLCSVRNRQLNEKLFFGSGTQLSVL.

This clonotype was detected ten times or more. V is TRBV20-1 and J is TRBJ2-1; D is ambiguous. The germline gives CDR1 DFQATT, CDR2 SNEGSKA (reference sequence). This CDR3 is built from 12 residues. The ends were cut back, 5 bases at V and 6 bases at J, with 11 bases in the middle. The CDR3 coding sequence is TGCAGTGCTGGGATCTTGGGCAATGAGCAGTTCTTC. This sequence encodes CSAGILGNEQFF.

This clonotype was counted many times. The chain links TRBV28 to TRBJ2-7, with TRBD2 matching 9 bases. Germline values: CDR1 MDHEN, CDR2 SYDVKM. This CDR3 spans 12 amino acids. V was clipped by 6 bases and J by 3 bases; unmatched bases: 0. DNA of the CDR3: TGTGCCAGCAGGACTAGCGGCTACGAGCAGTACTTC. It yields the protein CASRTSGYEQYF.

This clonotype was counted at least ten times. V is TRBV5-1 and J is TRBJ2-2; D uncertain. Germline CDR1 and CDR2: SGHRS and YFSETQ. Deletions cut 1 base from V and 4 bases from J, with 8 bases between. This CDR3 spans 14 amino acids. CDR3 bases: TGCGCCAGCAGCTTGTATTCGGTCACCGGGGAGCTGTTTTTT. It encodes CASSLYSVTGELFF.

This clonotype was counted at least ten times. V gene TRBV11-2 combines with J gene TRBJ1-5; D is unclear. The V and J ends lost 7 bases and 3 bases respectively, with 19 bases between them. Per germline, CDR1 SGHAT and CDR2 FQNNGV. CDR3 length: 16 residues. The CDR3 is CASTYLATKYNQPQHF. Here the CDR3 DNA reads TGTGCCAGCACCTACCTTGCGACAAAATACAATCAGCCCCAGCATTTT.

The chain is built from TRBV4-1 and TRBJ2-2; no definite D call. The CDR3 covers 17 residues. CDR1 MGHRA and CDR2 YSYEKL come from the germline V gene. Between the trimmed V and J ends, which lost 0 bases and 0 bases, there was a span of 11 bases. Here the CDR3 reads CASSQESGLANTGELFF. In nucleotides, the CDR3 is TGCGCCAGCAGCCAAGAATCCGGGTTGGCGAACACCGGGGAGCTGTTTTTT.

This clonotype was seen a handful of times. J is TRBJ2-1 and V is TRBV28, with 16 bases matching TRBD2. V shed 4 bases, J shed 15 bases, and the junction held 9 bases outside the gene matches. Germline V CDR1 and CDR2: MDHEN, SYDVKM. This CDR3 contains 15 residues. This CDR3 reads CASSWGLAGGLQPFF. In DNA form, the CDR3 reads TGTGCCAGCAGTTGGGGACTAGCGGGAGGGCTACAGCCGTTCTTC.

This clonotype was seen more than once but under ten times. The chain uses TRBV20-1 and TRBJ2-1; no reliable D call. Deletions cut 1 base from V and 8 bases from J, with 9 bases between. From germline, CDR1 is DFQATT and CDR2 SNEGSKA (reference sequence). This CDR3 region has 12 residues. The CDR3 sequence: CSARGEGYEQFF. The CDR3 bases are TGCAGTGCTAGAGGGGAAGGCTATGAGCAGTTCTTC.

The rearrangement uses TRBV3-1 and TRBJ2-1, with 8 bases lining up with TRBD1. The CDR3 runs 13 residues. The V segment lost 3 bases and the J segment 10 bases; nucleotides outside the gene matches: 5. Germline assignment: CDR1 LGHDT and CDR2 YNNKEL (reference sequence). The CDR3, as DNA: TGTGCCAGCAGCCAGACAGGGGAAGGGGAGCAGTTCTTC. Its translation is CASSQTGEGEQFF.

This clonotype was observed a handful of times. The V gene is TRBV29-1, the J gene TRBJ2-7; D might be TRBD1 (6 bases). CDR1 and CDR2 (germline): SQVTM, ANQGSEA. Trimming pared 6 bases from V and 0 bases from J, leaving 9 bases between. This CDR3 is built from 12 residues. Here the CDR3 DNA reads TGCAGCGTCACAGGGAGCTCCTACGAGCAGTACTTC. Amino acids: CSVTGSSYEQYF.

This sequence joins TRBV7-2 and TRBJ1-1, with a weak D call TRBD1 (5 bases). Trimming removed 5 bases from V and 0 bases from J, with 10 bases in between. This CDR3 is built from 14 residues. Germline values: CDR1 SGHTA, CDR2 FQGNSA. CDR3 bases: TGTGCCAGCAGCCGACAGCGTTTGAACACTGAAGCTTTCTTT. Its translation: CASSRQRLNTEAFF.

The chain carries TRBV10-3 and TRBJ1-1; TRBD1 is a possible D gene (6 bases). V dropped 4 bases and J dropped 11 bases, with 14 bases sitting between them. The CDR3 contains 12 residues. The germline V gene has CDR1 ENHRY and CDR2 SYGVKD. CDR3 bases: TGTGCCATCAGTGTATGGGGGGCGCAGGCTTTCTTT. It is translated as CAISVWGAQAFF.

The J gene is TRBJ1-5, the V gene TRBV20-1; 9 bases align to TRBD1. The CDR3 is 15 amino acids. Trimming removed 6 bases from V and 2 bases from J; junction bases left unmatched: 8. Germline values: CDR1 DFQATT, CDR2 SNEGSKA (reference sequence). The CDR3 region has the DNA TGCAGTGCGGCCGGGACAGGGTTAGGCAATCAGCCCCAGCATTTT. Amino acid sequence: CSAAGTGLGNQPQHF.

This sequence joins TRBV7-6 and TRBJ2-2, with D possibly matching TRBD1 (5 bases). The CDR3 spans 12 residues. Germline assignment: CDR1 SGHVS and CDR2 FNYEAQ. V was cut by 1 base and J by 9 bases, with 6 bases left in between. CDR3 in DNA: TGTGCCAGCAGCTTAGGGGGCCGGGAGCTGTTTTTT. Translated, it gives CASSLGGRELFF.

This clonotype turned up a few times. The gene calls are TRBV29-1 and TRBJ2-7, with 7 positions matching TRBD2. CDR1 and CDR2 (germline): SQVTM, ANQGSEA. CDR3 length: 14 residues. Losses at the gene ends were 7 bases for V and 4 bases for J; bases not matched to a gene: 13. In DNA, the CDR3 is TGCAGCGCCAAAGCCGGGGGGTTTGGGTACGAGCAGTACTTC. Translating gives CSAKAGGFGYEQYF.

Many counts were recorded for this clonotype. V usage is TRBV10-3 and J usage is TRBJ1-4; possible D gene TRBD1, 5 bases. Trimming cost V 10 bases and J 5 bases, with 14 bases left between them. There are 13 residues in the CDR3. Germline assignment: CDR1 ENHRY and CDR2 SYGVKD. The CDR3 DNA follows: TGTGCCACCGGGGACGGCTTGAATGAAAAACTGTTTTTT. As protein: CATGDGLNEKLFF.

The chain has TRBV15 and TRBJ2-5; 7 positions match TRBD1. CDR1 is LNHNV, CDR2 YYDKDF, per germline (reference sequence). The CDR3 is made up of 14 amino acids. With 3 bases clipped from V and 4 bases from J, the junction kept 5 bases outside the gene matches. The CDR3 spells CATSSYRGRETQYF. The CDR3 DNA follows: TGTGCCACCAGCAGTTACAGGGGAAGAGAGACCCAGTACTTC.

This clonotype was counted at least ten times. J is TRBJ1-2 and V is TRBV29-1; D gene uncertain. The V end was cut by 4 bases, the J end by 3 bases, with 12 bases between. The V gene's germline CDR1 is SQVTM and CDR2 ANQGSEA. This CDR3 contains 13 residues. The CDR3 loop reads CSVGMGYDYGYTF. The CDR3, as DNA: TGCAGCGTTGGGATGGGGTACGACTATGGCTACACCTTC.